This T cell receptor beta chain was identified in a study of human T cells and chemical hapten exposure. Background on the study: Diphenylcyclopropenone, dosed weekly to the scalp, was given to patients throughout the roughly 25-week study. Overall study findings and caveats: DPC sensitization did not alter TCRs above 1 in 1000 frequency.

The time point here: pre-sensitization, week 0. Documented treatment: therapeutic diphenylcyclopropenone sensitization with weekly scalp DPC. Sample donors consisted of patients with alopecia, aged 18 to 70 years, who were suitable for DPC. TCRdb reprocessed the RACE reads with MiXCR, giving one entry per CDR3 protein. The sample comprises more than 50,000 distinct CDR3 sequences, 6.5% to 8.5% of which are singletons, and approximately 1.6% rests with the top ten. This CDR3 has 15 residues. Germline CDR1 reads DFQATT; CDR2 reads SNEGSKA (reference sequence). Between the trimmed V and J ends, which lost 0 bases and 7 bases, there was a span of 13 bases. This clonotype showed up many times. As yet, its antigen is unknown.

The TCR comes from a woman in her twenties or thirties with alopecia areata. Some clones in this sample may be carry-over from other donors' samples. The V gene is TRBV20-1, the J gene TRBJ1-6; D ambiguous. Sequenced here: whole blood, sampled in connection with sensitization to the hapten diphenylcyclopropenone (DPC). CDR3 region: CSARDRTLYNSPLHF. CDR3 bases: TGCAGTGCTAGAGATCGCACCCTTTACAATTCACCCCTCCACTTT.